The following is a TCR beta chain sequence with its context. Profiling relied on immunoSEQ multiplex PCR, and the TCRdb table lists in-frame clones only, not all of them. This sample has 170,000 or so clones, with more than 85% found just once. Germline CDR1 reads SNHLY; CDR2 reads FYNNEI. CDR3 length equals 15 residues. The V end lost 6 bases, the J end lost 0 bases, and 9 bases lay between the germline ends. This specimen comes from a study of control samples from healthy donors and cancer patients. The source material was blood. This receptor was identified in a woman aged 40 to 49 in good health. The rearrangement joins TRBV2 to TRBJ2-6, with a weak D call TRBD1 (5 bases). CDR3 nucleotide sequence: TGTGCCAGCAGGTCAGGGCGCTCTGGGGCCAACGTCCTGACTTTC. This translates into CASRSGRSGANVLTF.